This record concerns one TCR beta chain sequence. The antigen remains undetermined. It was with 60 Vbeta and 13 Jbeta primers that the PCR ran. Method: immunoSEQ multiplex PCR; TCRdb's copy keeps in-frame clones and lacks some. The sample contains approximately 150,000 clones, roughly three quarters of which appear only once. This CDR3 has 15 amino acids. The V gene's germline CDR1 is LNHDA and CDR2 SQIVND (reference sequence). V was trimmed by 6 bases and J by 5 bases, leaving 14 bases between them. This sample is drawn from a study of cytomegalovirus exposure and HLA in healthy donors. Overall study findings and caveats: The authors later linked a missense DCLRE1C variant to TCR beta V- and J-gene trimming.

The chain links TRBV19 to TRBJ1-6; D is uncertain. The source of this sequence is a man aged 55-75 years in good health and CMV-seronegative. The sequenced sample consisted of PBMCs. In DNA, the CDR3 is TGTGCCAGTAGACGAGGGTCGGCAGATAATTCACCCCTCCACTTT. This encodes CASRRGSADNSPLHF.